This is a list of T cell receptor beta chains from one sample in a study of blood T cell repertoires in COVID-19. Using immunoSEQ multiplex PCR, the repertoire was profiled, and TCRdb retains in-frame clones only, with some absent. This sample has about 380,000 clones, with approximately 87% found just once. The sequencing input was PBMCs or T cells enriched from blood (not recorded which). The source is a man aged 25-40 years who had recovered from COVID-19. Both conserved end residues are part of each CDR3. D genes are given only for firm matches. The size of a clone is reported for some rows only, either as once, few or many, or as a class for expanded clones.

abundance | d_gene | j_gene | v_gene | CDR3aa | CDR3nt
NA | NA | TRBJ1-5 | TRBV19 | CASSIWSGGKHQPQHF | TGTGCCAGTAGTATTTGGAGCGGGGGGAAGCACCAGCCCCAGCATTTT
once | NA | TRBJ2-5 | TRBV6-2/TRBV6-3 | CASSYQLGDETQYF | TGTGCCAGCAGTTACCAGCTGGGAGACGAGACCCAGTACTTC
NA | TRBD1 | TRBJ1-5 | TRBV30 | CAWSYRGNQPQHF | TGTGCCTGGAGCTACAGGGGTAATCAGCCCCAGCATTTT
NA | NA | TRBJ2-3 | TRBV6-2/TRBV6-3 | CASSYPDTQYF | TGTGCCAGCAGTTACCCGGATACGCAGTATTTT
NA | TRBD1 | TRBJ1-3 | TRBV18 | CASSPSRTGTSSGNTIYF | TGTGCCAGCTCACCTTCCAGGACAGGGACGAGCTCTGGAAACACCATATATTTT
NA | NA | TRBJ2-7 | TRBV11-2 | CASSLDLGRGGIDEQYF | TGTGCCAGCAGCTTAGATCTTGGACGGGGAGGAATTGACGAGCAGTACTTC
NA | NA | TRBJ1-1 | TRBV6-5 | CASSYPGVRKAFF | TGTGCCAGCAGTTACCCGGGGGTAAGGAAAGCTTTCTTT
NA | TRBD1 | TRBJ2-7 | TRBV19 | CATRRQGSYYEQYF | TGTGCCACCCGTCGACAGGGTTCCTACTACGAGCAGTACTTC
NA | TRBD1 | TRBJ1-1 | TRBV19 | CASRTQGAGTEAFF | TGTGCCAGTAGGACTCAGGGGGCCGGAACTGAAGCTTTCTTT
once | TRBD2 | TRBJ2-5 | TRBV13 | CASSSKRGGIQETQYF | TGTGCCAGCAGCTCTAAGCGGGGGGGGATTCAAGAGACCCAGTACTTC
NA | TRBD1 | TRBJ2-7 | TRBV6-5 | CASIGTAYEQYF | TGTGCCAGCATTGGGACAGCCTACGAGCAGTACTTC
NA | TRBD1 | TRBJ2-7 | TRBV4-2 | CASSQEIQGAAYEQYF | TGTGCCAGCAGCCAAGAGATACAGGGGGCCGCCTACGAGCAGTACTTC
NA | TRBD1 | TRBJ1-2 | TRBV19 | CASSQGPDRSYGYTF | TGTGCCAGTAGCCAGGGCCCGGACAGGTCCTATGGCTACACCTTC
once | NA | TRBJ1-1 | TRBV18 | CASSPTGGYSNTEAFF | TGTGCCAGCTCACCTACAGGAGGGTACTCGAACACTGAAGCTTTCTTT
NA | TRBD2 | TRBJ2-1 | TRBV5-6 | CASSPSGGWDNEQFF | TGTGCCAGCAGTCCTAGCGGGGGGTGGGACAATGAGCAGTTCTTC
NA | TRBD1 | TRBJ1-1 | TRBV7-3 | CASSQGANTEAFF | TGTGCCAGCAGTCAGGGGGCGAACACTGAAGCTTTCTTT
NA | NA | TRBJ1-2 | TRBV5-6 | CASSTPWEDLIYGYTF | TGTGCCAGCAGCACACCCTGGGAGGACCTTATCTATGGCTACACCTTC
NA | NA | TRBJ2-7 | TRBV7-9 | CASSLGEQGPEQYF | TGTGCCAGCAGCTTAGGGGAGCAGGGGCCCGAGCAGTACTTC
NA | NA | TRBJ1-1 | TRBV19 | CASSATRDTEAFF | TGTGCCAGTAGTGCGACTCGGGACACTGAAGCTTTCTTT
once | NA | TRBJ1-6 | TRBV5-1 | CASTLDRNSPLHF | TGCGCCAGCACCCTAGACAGGAATTCACCCCTCCACTTT